This passage covers 17 T cell receptor beta chains from one sample sequenced in a study of blood T cell repertoires in COVID-19. Using immunoSEQ multiplex PCR, the repertoire was profiled, and TCRdb retains in-frame clones only, with some absent. The repertoire holds some 270,000 clones, with approximately 84% as singletons. Source material: peripheral blood. The origin of the receptors is a person aged 65-85 years with COVID-19, enrolled during active disease.

This rearrangement joins TRBV10-2 to TRBJ1-2; perhaps TRBD1 as D (6 bases). V dropped 6 bases and J dropped 5 bases, with 22 bases sitting between them. There are 16 residues in the CDR3. Germline-derived CDR1 and CDR2 are WSHSY and SAAADI. DNA of the CDR3: TGCGCCAGCAGCGACCCGACAGGCTCAGAGGGGTATGGCTACACCTTC. Residues: CASSDPTGSEGYGYTF.

This clone was detected only once. This CDR3 is also generated by other DNA sequences in the sample. This chain joins TRBV7-2 and TRBJ2-7, with a tentative D call TRBD2 (5 bases). From germline, CDR1 is SGHTA and CDR2 FQGNSA. V dropped 1 base and J dropped 0 bases, with 7 bases sitting between them. The CDR3 extends over 14 amino acids. The CDR3: CASSLVGSSYEQYF. The DNA for the CDR3 is TGTGCCAGCAGCTTAGTAGGGAGCTCCTACGAGCAGTACTTC.

Only one count was recorded for this clone. The chain joins TRBV5-4 to TRBJ2-2; 7 bases are shared with TRBD1. CDR1 is SGHNT and CDR2 is YYREEE in the germline V gene (reference sequence). V was clipped by 2 bases and J by 5 bases; unmatched bases: 6. This CDR3 contains 15 residues. The CDR3 bases are TGTGCCAGCAGCTTTGACAGGGATCTAACCGGGGAGCTGTTTTTT. Protein product: CASSFDRDLTGELFF.

The rearrangement links TRBV5-6 to TRBJ2-3; TRBD2 agrees at 8 bases. V was clipped by 6 bases and J by 2 bases; unmatched bases: 11. Germline-derived CDR1 and CDR2 are SGHDT and YYEEEE. The CDR3 extends over 16 amino acids. The CDR3 sequence: CASNKPGLGFTDTQYF. DNA of the CDR3: TGTGCCAGCAACAAACCGGGACTAGGATTCACAGATACGCAGTATTTT.

The chain is built from TRBV9 and TRBJ2-3; 11 bases fit TRBD2. Germline lookup yields CDR1 SGDLS and CDR2 YYNGEE. After removal of 2 bases from V and 5 bases from J, the junction contained 7 bases not matched to a gene. The length of the CDR3 is 16 residues. The CDR3 DNA follows: TGTGCCAGCAGCGTCACCGGGACTAGCGGAAAAGATACGCAGTATTTT. It yields the protein CASSVTGTSGKDTQYF.

The chain uses TRBV29-1 and TRBJ2-2; no definite D call. V dropped 4 bases and J dropped 6 bases, with 6 bases sitting between them. Germline CDR1 is SQVTM and CDR2 is ANQGSEA. CDR3 length equals 11 residues. Here the CDR3 reads CSVAGPGELFF. CDR3 nucleotides: TGCAGCGTTGCAGGTCCCGGGGAGCTGTTTTTT.

The J gene is TRBJ2-5, the V gene TRBV5-1; 12 bases are shared with TRBD2. J lost 3 bases, V lost 5 bases, and 8 bases had no gene match. Per germline, CDR1 SGHRS and CDR2 YFSETQ. The CDR3 consists of 16 residues. The CDR3 reads CASSTGLAGTKETQYF. DNA of the CDR3: TGCGCCAGCAGTACTGGACTAGCGGGGACCAAAGAGACCCAGTACTTC.

This sequence joins TRBV7-3 and TRBJ1-6; D ambiguous. V lost 5 bases, J lost 10 bases, and 12 bases lay in between. The CDR3 spans 13 residues. Germline V CDR1 and CDR2: SGHTA, FQGTGA. CDR3 region: CASSHNPTSPLHF. In DNA form, the CDR3 reads TGTGCCAGCAGCCACAACCCCACATCACCCCTCCACTTT.

V is TRBV24-1 and J is TRBJ2-5; D not certain. CDR3 length: 14 residues. Trimming removed 2 bases from V and 5 bases from J, with 11 bases in between. Germline V lookup: CDR1 KGHDR, CDR2 SFDVKD. Here the CDR3 reads CATSDSGIPETQYF. The DNA for the CDR3 is TGTGCCACCAGTGATTCAGGCATCCCGGAGACCCAGTACTTC.

A few counts support this clone. The V and J genes are TRBV7-2 and TRBJ1-1; D remains unclear. This CDR3 has 13 amino acids. Germline V gives CDR1 SGHTA, CDR2 FQGNSA. V was cut by 5 bases and J by 1 base, with 8 bases left in between. Here the CDR3 reads CASSAKRNTEAFF. Here the CDR3 DNA reads TGTGCCAGCAGCGCTAAGAGGAACACTGAAGCTTTCTTT.

The V call is TRBV4-1, the J call TRBJ1-6, with D unresolved. The CDR3 is 18 residues long. Germline V CDR1 and CDR2: MGHRA, YSYEKL. Trimming cost V 1 base and J 0 bases, with 13 bases left between them. CDR3 DNA: TGCGCCAGCAGCCAAGTCGGACTCCCGAGCTCCTATAATTCACCCCTCCACTTT. Encoded protein: CASSQVGLPSSYNSPLHF.

This sequence joins TRBV7-2 and TRBJ1-4, with D possibly TRBD1 on 6 matching bases. The germline V gene has CDR1 SGHTA and CDR2 FQGNSA. The ends were cut back, 1 base at V and 4 bases at J, with 16 bases in the middle. There are 17 residues in the CDR3. The CDR3 region has the DNA TGTGCCAGCAGCTTAGGGGTTTGGGGGCGCGGTAATGAAAAACTGTTTTTT. Translated: CASSLGVWGRGNEKLFF.

The rearrangement links TRBV24-1 to TRBJ1-3; D possibly corresponds to TRBD1 (6 bases). The V end lost 5 bases, the J end lost 0 bases, and 13 bases lay between the germline ends. CDR1 is KGHDR, CDR2 SFDVKD, per germline. CDR3 length equals 16 residues. CDR3 DNA sequence: TGTGCCACCAGTGGCCTAGACAGGCGCTCTGGAAACACCATATATTTT. Protein sequence: CATSGLDRRSGNTIYF.

This clone was counted a few times. This sequence joins TRBV4-1 and TRBJ1-2; 8 positions agree with TRBD1. Per the germline V gene, CDR1 is MGHRA and CDR2 is YSYEKL. The junction had 7 bases not matched to a gene; V was cut back by 0 bases and J by 7 bases. The CDR3 length is 15 residues. CDR3 bases: TGCGCCAGCAGCCAAGAGGGCAGGGGGCTCTCTGGCTACACCTTC. Its translation: CASSQEGRGLSGYTF.

The chain carries TRBV28 and TRBJ2-7, with D unresolved. The germline gives CDR1 MDHEN, CDR2 SYDVKM. The CDR3 totals 14 residues. The V gene lost 3 bases and the J gene lost 0 bases, with 9 bases spanning the gap. CDR3 in amino acids: CASSFVRSSYEQYF. The CDR3 DNA reads TGTGCCAGCAGTTTCGTTAGGAGCTCCTACGAGCAGTACTTC.

The chain uses TRBV21-1 and TRBJ1-2; the table's D call, TRBD1, has no DNA check behind it. TRBV21-1 constitutes a pseudogene. CDR3 length: 15 amino acids. The CDR3 DNA is TGTGCCAGCAGCCGCCGACAGGGAACAAACTATGGCTACACCTTC. Translated, it gives CASSRRQGTNYGYTF.

The rearrangement joins TRBV3-1 (or the pseudogene TRBV3-2) to TRBJ1-2; D is ambiguous. V lost 5 bases to trimming and J lost 6 bases, with 7 bases between them. Germline V lookup: CDR1 LGHDT, CDR2 YNNKEL (reference sequence). The CDR3 contains 11 residues. The CDR3 bases are TGTGCCAGCAGCGGAGCCCATGGCTACACCTTC. Its translation: CASSGAHGYTF.